The clone carrying this T cell receptor (beta chain) was seen a handful of times. Its antigen is unidentified. The data belong to a study of T cells in Graves' hyperthyroidism and ophthalmopathy. Whole-study findings and limits: Most clonotypes expanded in thyroid above 0.001 were likewise present in blood. It was a median approximately 6 months before onset that the model predicted ophthalmopathy.

A lack of ophthalmopathy progression within 18 months defined stable Graves' hyperthyroidism. Researchers barred patients who had uncontrolled infection, other autoimmune disease, pregnancy or lactation. This CDR3 is 16 amino acids long. Unmatched junction bases numbered 10, after V lost 5 bases and J lost 3 bases. In germline, CDR1 is SNHLY, CDR2 FYNNEI. TCR beta CDR3 region amplification was performed from RNA transcripts. The study used the HTBI primer set for a first-round RT-PCR of the TCR CDR3. TCRdb called the multiplex PCR reads again in MiXCR, with one record for every CDR3 protein. This table has about 400,000 distinct CDR3 sequences, more than 13% appearing once.

The sequencing input was blood. This TCR derives from a woman aged 25 to 39 with Graves' hyperthyroidism. The rearrangement joins TRBV2 to TRBJ2-7, with TRBD1 identical over 10 bases. The CDR3 loop reads CASSLTGTGVYYEQYF. CDR3 nucleotide sequence: TGTGCCAGCAGTCTTACCGGGACAGGGGTTTACTACGAGCAGTACTTC.